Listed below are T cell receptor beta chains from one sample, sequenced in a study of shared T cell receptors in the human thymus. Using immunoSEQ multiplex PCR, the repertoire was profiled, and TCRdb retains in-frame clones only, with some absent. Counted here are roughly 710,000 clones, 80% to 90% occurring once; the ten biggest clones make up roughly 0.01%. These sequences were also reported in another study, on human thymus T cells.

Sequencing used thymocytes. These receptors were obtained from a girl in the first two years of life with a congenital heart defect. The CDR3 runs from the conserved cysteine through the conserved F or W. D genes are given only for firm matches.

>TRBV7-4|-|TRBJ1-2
CASSLDWSPGEANYGYTF
TGTGCCAGCAGCTTAGATTGGTCTCCAGGGGAAGCTAACTATGGCTACACCTTC
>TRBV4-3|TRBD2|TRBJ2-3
CASSQASPTSPSTDTQYF
TGCGCCAGCAGCCAAGCAAGCCCGACTAGCCCTAGCACAGATACGCAGTATTTT
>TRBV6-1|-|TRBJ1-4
CASSERRTADYLMKNF
TGTGCCAGCAGTGAACGGCGGACAGCTGACTACCTAATGAAAAATTTT
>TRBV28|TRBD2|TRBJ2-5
CASSSPRTSGGTEETQYF
TGTGCCAGCAGCTCTCCCCGGACTAGCGGGGGGACTGAAGAGACCCAGTACTTC
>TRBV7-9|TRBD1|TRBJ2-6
CASSLGRQGATGANVLTF
TGTGCCAGCAGCTTAGGGAGACAGGGGGCTACTGGGGCCAACGTCCTGACTTTC
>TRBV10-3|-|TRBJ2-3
CAISEHQQGVTDTQYF
TGTGCCATCAGTGAGCACCAACAGGGTGTTACAGATACGCAGTATTTT
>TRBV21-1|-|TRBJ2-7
CANAGASYEQYF
TGTGCCAACGCAGGGGCCTCCTACGAGCAGTACTTC
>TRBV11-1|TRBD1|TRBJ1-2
CASSLGDGTGTYGYTF
TGTGCCAGCAGCTTAGGGGACGGGACAGGGACCTATGGCTACACCTTC
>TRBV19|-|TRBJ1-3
CASSIAQKRNSGNTIYF
TGTGCCAGTAGTATAGCCCAGAAGCGGAACTCTGGAAACACCATATATTTT
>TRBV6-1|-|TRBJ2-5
CASSEAKGLTGETQYF
TGTGCCAGCAGTGAAGCAAAGGGACTTACTGGAGAGACCCAGTACTTC
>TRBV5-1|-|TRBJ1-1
CASCDRVNTEAFF
TGCGCCAGCTGCGACAGAGTGAACACTGAAGCTTTCTTT